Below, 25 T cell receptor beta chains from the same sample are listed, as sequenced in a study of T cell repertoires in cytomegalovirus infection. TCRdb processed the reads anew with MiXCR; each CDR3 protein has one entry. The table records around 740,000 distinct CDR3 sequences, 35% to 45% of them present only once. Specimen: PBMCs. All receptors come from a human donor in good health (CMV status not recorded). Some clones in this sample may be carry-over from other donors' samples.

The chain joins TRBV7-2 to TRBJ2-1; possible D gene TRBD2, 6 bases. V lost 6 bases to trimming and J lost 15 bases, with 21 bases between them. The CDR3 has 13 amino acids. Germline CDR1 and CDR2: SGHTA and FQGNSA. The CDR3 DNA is TGTGCCAGCAGTTCCTCGGCGACTAGGTCGCCGTTCTTC. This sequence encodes CASSSSATRSPFF.

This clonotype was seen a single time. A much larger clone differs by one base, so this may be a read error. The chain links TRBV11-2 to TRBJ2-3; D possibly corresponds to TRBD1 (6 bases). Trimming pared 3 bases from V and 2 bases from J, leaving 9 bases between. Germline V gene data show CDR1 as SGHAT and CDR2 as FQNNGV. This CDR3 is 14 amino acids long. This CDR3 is CASSFRQVTDTQYF. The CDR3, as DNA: TGTGCCAGCAGCTTCCGACAGGTCACAGATACGCAGTATTTT.

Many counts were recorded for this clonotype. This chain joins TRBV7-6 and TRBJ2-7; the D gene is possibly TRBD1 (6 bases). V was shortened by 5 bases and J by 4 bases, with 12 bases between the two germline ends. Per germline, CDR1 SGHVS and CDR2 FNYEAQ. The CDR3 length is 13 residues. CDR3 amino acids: CASSPQQGYEQYF. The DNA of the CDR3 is TGTGCCAGCAGCCCACAACAGGGATACGAGCAGTACTTC.

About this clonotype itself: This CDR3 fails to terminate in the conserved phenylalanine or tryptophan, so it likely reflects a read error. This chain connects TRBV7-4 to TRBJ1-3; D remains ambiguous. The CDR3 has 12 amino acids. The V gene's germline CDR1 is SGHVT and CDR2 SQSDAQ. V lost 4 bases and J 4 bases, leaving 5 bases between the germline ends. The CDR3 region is CASSSLGNTIYY. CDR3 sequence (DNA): TGTGCCAGCAGCTCCCTCGGAAACACCATATATTAT.

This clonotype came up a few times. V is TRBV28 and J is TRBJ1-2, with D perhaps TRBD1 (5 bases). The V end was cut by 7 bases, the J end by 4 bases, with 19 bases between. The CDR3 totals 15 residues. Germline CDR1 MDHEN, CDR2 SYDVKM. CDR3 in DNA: TGTGCCAGCATCGGAGGAGGGCAGGGTTTCTATGGCTACACCTTC. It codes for CASIGGGQGFYGYTF.

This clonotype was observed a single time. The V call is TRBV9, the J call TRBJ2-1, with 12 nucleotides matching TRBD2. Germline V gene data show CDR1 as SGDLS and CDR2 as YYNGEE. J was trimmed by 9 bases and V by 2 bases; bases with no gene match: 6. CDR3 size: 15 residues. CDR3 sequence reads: CASSVLAGGPGEQFF. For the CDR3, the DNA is TGTGCCAGCAGCGTTCTAGCGGGAGGGCCCGGTGAGCAGTTCTTC.

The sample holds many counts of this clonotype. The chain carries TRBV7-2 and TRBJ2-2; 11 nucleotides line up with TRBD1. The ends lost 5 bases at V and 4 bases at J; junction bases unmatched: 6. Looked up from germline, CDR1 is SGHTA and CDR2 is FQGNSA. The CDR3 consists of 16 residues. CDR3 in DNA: TGTGCCAGCAGCCCAAGGACAGGGGGCACCACCGGGGAGCTGTTTTTT. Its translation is CASSPRTGGTTGELFF.

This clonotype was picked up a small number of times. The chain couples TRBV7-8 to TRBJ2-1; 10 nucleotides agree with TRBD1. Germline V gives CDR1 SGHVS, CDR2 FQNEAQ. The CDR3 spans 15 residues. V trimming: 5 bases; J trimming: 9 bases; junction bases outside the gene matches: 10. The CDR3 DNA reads TGTGCCAGCAGCCCACCACGGGACAGGGGCGGTGAGCAGTTCTTC. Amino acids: CASSPPRDRGGEQFF.

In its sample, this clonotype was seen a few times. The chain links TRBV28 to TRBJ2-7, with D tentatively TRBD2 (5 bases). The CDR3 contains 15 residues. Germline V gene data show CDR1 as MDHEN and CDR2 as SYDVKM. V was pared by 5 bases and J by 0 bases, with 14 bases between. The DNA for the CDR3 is TGTGCCAGCAGTCTATCAGCGGTCGGCTCCTACGAGCAGTACTTC. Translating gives CASSLSAVGSYEQYF.

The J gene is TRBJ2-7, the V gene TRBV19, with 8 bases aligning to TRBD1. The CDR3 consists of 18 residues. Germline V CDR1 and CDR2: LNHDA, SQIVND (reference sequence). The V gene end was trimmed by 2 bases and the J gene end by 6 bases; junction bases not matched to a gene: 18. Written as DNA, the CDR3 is TGTGCCAGTAGTATACGGACTGGCCTGGACAGGGCTTTGTTCGAGCAGTACTTC. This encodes CASSIRTGLDRALFEQYF.

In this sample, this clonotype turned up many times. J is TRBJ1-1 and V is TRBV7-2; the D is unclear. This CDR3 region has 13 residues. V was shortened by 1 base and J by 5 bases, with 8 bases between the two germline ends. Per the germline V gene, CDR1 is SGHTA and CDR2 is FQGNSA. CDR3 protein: CASSLVRETEAFF. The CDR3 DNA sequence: TGTGCCAGCAGCTTAGTTAGGGAAACTGAAGCTTTCTTT.

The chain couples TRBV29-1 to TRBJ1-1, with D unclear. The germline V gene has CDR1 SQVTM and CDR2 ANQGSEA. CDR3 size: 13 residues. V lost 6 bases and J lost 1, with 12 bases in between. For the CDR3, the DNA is TGCAGCGTATTACAGAGAAGGAACACTGAAGCTTTCTTT. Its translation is CSVLQRRNTEAFF.

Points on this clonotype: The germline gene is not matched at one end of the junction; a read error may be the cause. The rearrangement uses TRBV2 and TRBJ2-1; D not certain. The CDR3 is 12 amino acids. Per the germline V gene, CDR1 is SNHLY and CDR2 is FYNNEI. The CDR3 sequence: CASMLYGSDLIF. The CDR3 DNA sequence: TGTGCCAGCATGTTGTACGGGTCCGATCTGATCTTC.

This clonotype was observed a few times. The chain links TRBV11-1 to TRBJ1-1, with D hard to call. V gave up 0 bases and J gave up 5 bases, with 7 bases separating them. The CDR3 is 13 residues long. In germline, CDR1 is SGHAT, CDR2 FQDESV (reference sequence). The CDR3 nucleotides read TGTGCCAGCAGCTTAGCTGGGGAAACTGAAGCTTTCTTT. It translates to CASSLAGETEAFF. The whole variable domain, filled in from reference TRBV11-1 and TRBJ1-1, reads EAEVAQSPRYKITEKSQAVAFWCDPISGHATLYWYRQILGQGPELLVQFQDESVVDDSQLPKDRFSAERLKGVDSTLKIQPAELGDSAMYLCASSLAGETEAFFGQGTRLTVV.

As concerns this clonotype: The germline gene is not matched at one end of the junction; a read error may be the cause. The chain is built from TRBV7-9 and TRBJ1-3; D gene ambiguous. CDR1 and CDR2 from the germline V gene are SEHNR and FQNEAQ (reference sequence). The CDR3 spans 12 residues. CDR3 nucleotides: TGTGCCAGCAGTTTATCTGGAAACACCATAGATTTT. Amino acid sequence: CASSLSGNTIDF.

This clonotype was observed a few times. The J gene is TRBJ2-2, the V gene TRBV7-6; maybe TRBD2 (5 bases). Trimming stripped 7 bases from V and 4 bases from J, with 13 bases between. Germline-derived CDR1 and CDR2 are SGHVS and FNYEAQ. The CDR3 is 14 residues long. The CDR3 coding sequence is TGTGCCAGCAACCCAGGTGGAGGCACCGGGGAGCTGTTTTTT. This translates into CASNPGGGTGELFF.

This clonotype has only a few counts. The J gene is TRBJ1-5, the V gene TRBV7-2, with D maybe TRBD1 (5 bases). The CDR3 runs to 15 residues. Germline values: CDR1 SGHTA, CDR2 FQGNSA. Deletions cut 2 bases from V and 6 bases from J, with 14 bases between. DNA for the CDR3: TGTGCCAGCAGCTTATGGGGCAGCTGGGCTCAGCCCCAGCATTTT. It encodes CASSLWGSWAQPQHF.

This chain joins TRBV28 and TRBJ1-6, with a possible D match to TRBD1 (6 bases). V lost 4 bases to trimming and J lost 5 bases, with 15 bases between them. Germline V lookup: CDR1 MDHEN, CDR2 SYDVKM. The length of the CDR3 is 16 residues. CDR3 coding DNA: TGTGCCAGCAGTTGGTACCGGGACACACATAATTCACCCCTCCACTTT. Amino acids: CASSWYRDTHNSPLHF.

The CDR3 sequence is CASSFPLAESTDTQYF. In DNA, the CDR3 is TGTGCCAGCAGTTTTCCTCTGGCGGAGAGCACAGATACGCAGTATTTT. This sequence joins TRBV28 and TRBJ2-3, with no clear D. Deletions cut 3 bases from V and 0 bases from J, with 13 bases between. There are 16 residues in the CDR3. CDR1 and CDR2 (germline): MDHEN, SYDVKM.

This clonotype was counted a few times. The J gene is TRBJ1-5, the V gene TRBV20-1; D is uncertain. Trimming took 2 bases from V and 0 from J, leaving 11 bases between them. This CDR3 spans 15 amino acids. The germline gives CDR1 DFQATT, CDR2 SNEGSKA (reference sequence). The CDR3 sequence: CSARTGSHSNQPQHF. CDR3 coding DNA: TGCAGTGCTAGAACGGGCTCGCATAGCAATCAGCCCCAGCATTTT.

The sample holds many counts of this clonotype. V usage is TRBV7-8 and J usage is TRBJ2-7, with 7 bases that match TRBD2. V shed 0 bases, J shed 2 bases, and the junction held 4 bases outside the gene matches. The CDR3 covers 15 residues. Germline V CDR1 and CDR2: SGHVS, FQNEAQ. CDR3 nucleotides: TGTGCCAGCAGCTTAGCTGGGCGGGAGCCCTACGAGCAGTACTTC. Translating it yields CASSLAGREPYEQYF.

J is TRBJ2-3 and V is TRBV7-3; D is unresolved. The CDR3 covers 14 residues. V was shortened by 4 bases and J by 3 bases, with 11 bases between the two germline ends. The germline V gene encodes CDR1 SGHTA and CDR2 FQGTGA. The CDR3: CASSSQAGTDTQYF. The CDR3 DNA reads TGTGCCAGCAGCTCCCAAGCTGGGACAGATACGCAGTATTTT.

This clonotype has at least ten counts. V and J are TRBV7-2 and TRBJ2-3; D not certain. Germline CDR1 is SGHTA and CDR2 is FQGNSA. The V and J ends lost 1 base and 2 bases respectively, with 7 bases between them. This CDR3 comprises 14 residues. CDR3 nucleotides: TGTGCCAGCAGCTTAGAAAGAACCACAGATACGCAGTATTTT. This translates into CASSLERTTDTQYF.

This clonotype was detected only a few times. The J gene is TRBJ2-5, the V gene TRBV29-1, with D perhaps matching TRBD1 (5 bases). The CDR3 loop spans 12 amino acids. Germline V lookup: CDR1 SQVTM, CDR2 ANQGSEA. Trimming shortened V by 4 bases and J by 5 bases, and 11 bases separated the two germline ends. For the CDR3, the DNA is TGCAGCGTTGGGGGCGCTGGGGAGACCCAGTACTTC. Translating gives CSVGGAGETQYF.

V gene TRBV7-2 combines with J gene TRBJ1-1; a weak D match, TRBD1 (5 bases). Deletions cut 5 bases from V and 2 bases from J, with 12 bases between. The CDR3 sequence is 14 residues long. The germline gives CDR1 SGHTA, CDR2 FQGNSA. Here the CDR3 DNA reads TGTGCCAGCAGCCGACAGCTCATAAACACTGAAGCTTTCTTT. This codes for CASSRQLINTEAFF.